This TCR beta chain appears in the sequencing data of a study of blood T cell repertoires in COVID-19. The CDR3 consists of 13 residues. The V end was cut by 9 bases, the J end by 0 bases, with 13 bases between. The germline V gene has CDR1 SGHNT and CDR2 YYREEE (reference sequence). Profiling relied on immunoSEQ multiplex PCR, and the TCRdb table lists in-frame clones only, not all of them. The profile shows 270,000 or so clones, roughly four fifths of them singletons. This chain joins TRBV5-4 and TRBJ2-7; tentatively, D is TRBD2 (5 bases). This receptor was identified in a woman in her fifties or sixties who had recovered from COVID-19. The sequencing input was peripheral blood. The CDR3 DNA is TGTGCCACACGACGGGGAGACTCCTACGAGCAGTACTTC. This gives the protein CATRRGDSYEQYF.